The 8 T cell receptor beta chains reported below all come from one sample, sequenced in a study of cytomegalovirus exposure and HLA in healthy donors. PCR employed 60 Vbeta and 13 Jbeta primers. The table came from immunoSEQ multiplex PCR; TCRdb's copy has only in-frame clones and leaves some out. The data hold approximately 170,000 clones, with over 60% observed a single time. Material for sequencing was PBMCs. The origin of the receptors is a man aged 30 to 39 in good health and CMV-seropositive.

This clone appeared a few times. The chain joins TRBV5-1 to TRBJ2-7, with 8 bases aligning to TRBD1. The trim removed 4 bases at V and 6 bases at J, leaving 9 bases unmatched. The germline gives CDR1 SGHRS, CDR2 YFSETQ. CDR3 length equals 14 residues. The CDR3, as DNA: TGCGCCAGCAGCCCGGGACAGGAGGCTCTCGAGCAGTACTTC. Encoded protein: CASSPGQEALEQYF.

V is TRBV7-9 and J is TRBJ2-3; a weak D match, TRBD2 (5 bases). The CDR3 covers 16 residues. CDR1 and CDR2 from the germline V gene are SEHNR and FQNEAQ (reference sequence). Trimming left V 3 bases short and J 2 bases short, with 15 bases between. The CDR3 nucleotides are TGTGCCAGCAGCTTTAGGACTCTTGATAACACAGATACGCAGTATTTT. This sequence encodes CASSFRTLDNTDTQYF.

The chain couples TRBV19 to TRBJ2-3; 9 bases are shared with TRBD2. Germline V gene sequence: CDR1 LNHDA, CDR2 SQIVND (reference sequence). This CDR3 is 17 amino acids long. V lost 5 bases and J lost 1; bases outside the gene matches: 10. CDR3 in DNA: TGTGCCAGTAGTCGCGATCCGGGACTAGCTGGCACAGATACGCAGTATTTT. Amino acid sequence: CASSRDPGLAGTDTQYF.

This clone was seen a few times. The chain links TRBV6-1 to TRBJ2-1, with 8 bases aligning to TRBD2. This CDR3 comprises 14 residues. V shed 7 bases and J 6 bases; nucleotides not matched to a gene: 8. Germline V gene data show CDR1 as MNHNS and CDR2 as SASEGT. The CDR3 protein is CASTGTRGGNEQFF. The DNA for the CDR3 is TGTGCCAGCACCGGGACTAGGGGAGGCAATGAGCAGTTCTTC.

In DNA form, the CDR3 reads TGTGCCAGCTCACCACCCCCGGGACAGGGGAATGAAAAACTGTTTTTT. It specifies CASSPPPGQGNEKLFF. The rearrangement joins TRBV18 to TRBJ1-4, with 10 bases that match TRBD1. Germline assignment: CDR1 KGHSH and CDR2 LQKENI. This CDR3 has 16 residues. J was trimmed by 5 bases and V by 0 bases; bases with no gene match: 3.

V is TRBV4-1 and J is TRBJ2-1; 10 bases align to TRBD2. The V gene's germline CDR1 is MGHRA and CDR2 YSYEKL. With 6 bases clipped from V and 10 bases from J, the junction kept 6 bases outside the gene matches. The CDR3 is 13 amino acids. CDR3 sequence reads: CASRSGGAGEQFF. DNA for the CDR3: TGCGCCAGCAGGAGCGGGGGGGCAGGGGAGCAGTTCTTC.

This chain joins TRBV13 and TRBJ2-1, with D perhaps TRBD2 (6 bases). Trimming shortened V by 2 bases and J by 3 bases, and 14 bases separated the two germline ends. CDR1 is PRHDT and CDR2 is FYEKMQ in the germline V gene (reference sequence). The CDR3 is 16 amino acids. Here the CDR3 DNA reads TGTGCCAGCAGCTTACAAAAACTAGCATTCTACAATGAGCAGTTCTTC. Translation: CASSLQKLAFYNEQFF.

The rearrangement uses TRBV7-9 and TRBJ1-4, with TRBD1 identical over 9 bases. This CDR3 spans 15 amino acids. With V trimmed by 2 bases and J by 8 bases, 6 bases remained unmatched. Germline V gene sequence: CDR1 SEHNR, CDR2 FQNEAQ (reference sequence). CDR3 DNA sequence: TGTGCCAGCAGCTTAACGACAGGGGGAGGAGAAAAACTGTTTTTT. As protein: CASSLTTGGGEKLFF.